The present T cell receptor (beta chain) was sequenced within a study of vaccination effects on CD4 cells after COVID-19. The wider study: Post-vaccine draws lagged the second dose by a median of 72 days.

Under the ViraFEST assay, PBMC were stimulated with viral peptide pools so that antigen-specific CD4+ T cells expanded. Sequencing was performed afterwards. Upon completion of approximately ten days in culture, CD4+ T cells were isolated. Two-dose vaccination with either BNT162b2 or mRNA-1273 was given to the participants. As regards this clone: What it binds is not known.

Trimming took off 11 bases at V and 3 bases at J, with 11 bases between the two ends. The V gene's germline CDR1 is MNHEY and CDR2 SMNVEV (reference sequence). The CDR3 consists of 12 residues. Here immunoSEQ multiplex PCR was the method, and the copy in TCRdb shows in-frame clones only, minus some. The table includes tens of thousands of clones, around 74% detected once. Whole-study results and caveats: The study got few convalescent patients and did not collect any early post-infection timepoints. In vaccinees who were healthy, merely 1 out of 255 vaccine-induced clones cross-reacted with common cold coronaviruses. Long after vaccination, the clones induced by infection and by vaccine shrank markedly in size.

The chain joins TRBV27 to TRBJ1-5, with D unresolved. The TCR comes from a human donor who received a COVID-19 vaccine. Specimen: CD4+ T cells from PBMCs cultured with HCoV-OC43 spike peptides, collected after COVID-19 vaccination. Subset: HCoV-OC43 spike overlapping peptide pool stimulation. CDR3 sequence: CAPDPANQPQHF. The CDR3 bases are TGTGCCCCAGACCCGGCCAATCAGCCCCAGCATTTT.